The 17 T cell receptor beta chains below come from one sample, sequenced in a study of naive and memory T cell subsets. An equimolar mix of two oligonucleotides served as the beta constant-region primer for TRBC1 and TRBC2. Each CDR3 protein gets one entry after TCRdb re-called the UMI-ligation and nested PCR reads with MiXCR. The sample contains over 20,000 distinct CDR3 sequences, about 11% of which appear only once. The sequencing sample was made of central memory CD8+ T cells from blood. These receptor sequences come from a human donor in good health.

This clonotype was detected ten times or more. The chain has TRBV20-1 and TRBJ2-4; D perhaps matches TRBD1 (6 bases). V shed 5 bases and J shed 6 bases, with 20 bases lying between them. The CDR3 is made up of 15 amino acids. CDR1 and CDR2 from the germline V gene are DFQATT and SNEGSKA (reference sequence). The CDR3 DNA reads TGCAGTGCTCCCCCGGTACAGGGTTGGGGAAACATTCAGTACTTC. This sequence encodes CSAPPVQGWGNIQYF.

This clonotype was observed a few times. The genes are TRBV20-1 and TRBJ1-6; 9 positions agree with TRBD1. Germline V gene sequence: CDR1 DFQATT, CDR2 SNEGSKA (reference sequence). Trimming took 1 base from V and 9 from J; bases not matched to a gene: 7. The CDR3 sequence is 15 residues long. The CDR3 spells CSARAPGQGFSPLHF. Here the CDR3 DNA reads TGCAGTGCTAGAGCCCCGGGACAGGGTTTTTCACCCCTCCACTTT.

In its sample, this clonotype was seen many times. The chain combines TRBV27 with TRBJ2-7; TRBD2 might be the D (5 bases). Germline assignment: CDR1 MNHEY and CDR2 SMNVEV (reference sequence). The CDR3 loop spans 13 amino acids. V lost 3 bases and J 1 base, leaving 7 bases between the germline ends. The CDR3 bases are TGTGCCAGCAGTTTCGGCGGGTCCTACGAGCAGTACTTC. It yields the protein CASSFGGSYEQYF.

As concerns this clonotype: Given the absence of the conserved phenylalanine or tryptophan at the CDR3 end, a read error is likely. V and J are TRBV5-1 and TRBJ2-5; TRBD2 aligns across 8 bases. The CDR3 runs 15 residues. In germline, CDR1 is SGHRS, CDR2 YFSETQ. Germline trimming cut 5 bases from V and 5 bases from J; bases unmatched to any gene: 11. In nucleotides, the CDR3 is TGCGCCAGCAGGACCGGGGAGAGCGGGAGTGAGACCCAGTACGTC. Translation gives CASRTGESGSETQYV.

This clonotype occurred many times. The chain employs TRBV10-3 and TRBJ2-1, with 15 bases that match TRBD2. CDR3 size: 18 residues. The germline gives CDR1 ENHRY, CDR2 SYGVKD. Trimming cost V 3 bases and J 7 bases; bases outside gene matches: 10. Here the CDR3 DNA reads TGTGCCATCAGTGACCTAGGACTAGCGGGAGGGCCCGGGAATGAGCAGTTCTTC. The encoded protein is CAISDLGLAGGPGNEQFF.

A few counts support this clonotype. The chain is built from TRBV5-4 and TRBJ2-2, with D hard to call. The CDR3 runs 14 residues. V dropped 0 bases and J dropped 8 bases, with 11 bases sitting between them. Looked up from germline, CDR1 is SGHNT and CDR2 is YYREEE (reference sequence). This CDR3 is CASSLDTGKGELFF. DNA of the CDR3: TGTGCCAGCAGCTTGGACACTGGAAAAGGGGAGCTGTTTTTT.

Concerning this clonotype itself: A single base separates this from a much larger clone, so it may be a read error. This rearrangement joins TRBV6-2 or TRBV6-3 to TRBJ1-5, with TRBD1 as a possible D gene (5 bases). The CDR3 loop spans 12 amino acids. From germline, CDR1 is MNHEY and CDR2 SVGEGT. Trimming took 5 bases from V and 7 from J, leaving 9 bases between them. In nucleotides, the CDR3 is TGTGCCAGCAGTGTGGGGCCCCAGCCCCAGCATTTT. This sequence encodes CASSVGPQPQHF.

This clonotype came up many times. The rearrangement joins TRBV20-1 to TRBJ2-1, with D perhaps TRBD1 (5 bases). The V gene's germline CDR1 is DFQATT and CDR2 SNEGSKA (reference sequence). There are 14 residues in the CDR3. The V end lost 1 base, the J end lost 8 bases, and 15 bases lay between the germline ends. CDR3 region: CSARVLGPGDEQFF. CDR3 nucleotides: TGCAGTGCTAGAGTCCTGGGGCCCGGCGATGAGCAGTTCTTC.

This clonotype was counted only a few times. The chain uses TRBV28 and TRBJ2-1, with 8 bases matching TRBD2. The CDR3 totals 16 residues. The germline V gene encodes CDR1 MDHEN and CDR2 SYDVKM. V was pared by 6 bases and J by 3 bases, with 10 bases of the junction left unmatched. The CDR3 coding sequence is TGTGCCAGCAGACCATCGGAGAGCGGGAGCTACAATGAGCAGTTCTTC. Translating it yields CASRPSESGSYNEQFF.

The chain joins TRBV4-1 to TRBJ2-3; possibly TRBD1 for D (5 bases). The CDR3 spans 14 residues. Germline assignment: CDR1 MGHRA and CDR2 YSYEKL. Trimming removed 0 bases from V and 10 bases from J, with 14 bases in between. CDR3 nucleotide sequence: TGCGCCAGCAGCCAAGATAACAAATGGGGCCCGCAGTATTTT. Amino acid sequence: CASSQDNKWGPQYF.

The rearrangement joins TRBV7-9 to TRBJ2-1, with 8 bases that match TRBD2. Germline V gene lookup returns CDR1 SEHNR and CDR2 FQNEAQ (reference sequence). Germline trimming cut 3 bases from V and 4 bases from J; bases unmatched to any gene: 8. The CDR3 is made up of 16 amino acids. The CDR3 is CASSFPGGPGYNEQFF. The CDR3 nucleotides are TGTGCCAGCAGCTTTCCGGGAGGGCCGGGATACAATGAGCAGTTCTTC.

This clonotype was recorded many times. Just one base apart from a much larger clone, this may be a read error. This chain connects TRBV7-8 to TRBJ2-5; the D is unclear. CDR1 and CDR2 from the germline V gene are SGHVS and FQNEAQ. The CDR3 sequence is 12 residues long. DNA for the CDR3: TGTGCCAGCAGCGTAGCCCCCGAGACCCAGTACTTC. As protein: CASSVAPETQYF.

This chain links TRBV20-1 with TRBJ2-1, with unresolved D. V lost 2 bases to trimming and J lost 3 bases, with 8 bases between them. CDR1 is DFQATT and CDR2 is SNEGSKA in the germline V gene (reference sequence). The CDR3 runs to 13 residues. CDR3 bases: TGCAGTGCTAGAACAAGGCTCTACAATGAGCAGTTCTTC. Translation: CSARTRLYNEQFF.

The chain uses TRBV28 and TRBJ2-1, with D perhaps TRBD2 (6 bases). Germline CDR1 is MDHEN and CDR2 is SYDVKM. The CDR3 has 14 amino acids. V was cut by 6 bases and J by 2 bases, with 11 bases left in between. CDR3 sequence: CASRAGSTYNEQFF. The DNA for the CDR3 is TGTGCCAGCAGAGCGGGTTCTACCTACAATGAGCAGTTCTTC.

This clonotype was observed a few times. CDR3 DNA sequence: TGCAGTGCTAGAGAACTAAGGACAGGCTCCTACGAGCAGTACTTC. Amino acid sequence: CSARELRTGSYEQYF. The chain is built from TRBV20-1 and TRBJ2-7; 7 nucleotides align to TRBD1. The CDR3 loop spans 15 amino acids. Trimming took 0 bases from V and 0 from J; bases not matched to a gene: 5. The germline gives CDR1 DFQATT, CDR2 SNEGSKA (reference sequence).

This rearrangement joins TRBV7-8 to TRBJ2-7; 7 nucleotides agree with TRBD1. CDR1 is SGHVS and CDR2 is FQNEAQ in the germline V gene. The V and J ends lost 3 bases and 0 bases, in that order; junction bases with no gene match: 2. The CDR3 covers 14 residues. The CDR3 is CASSFRDSSYEQYF. CDR3 bases: TGTGCCAGCAGCTTCCGGGACAGCTCCTACGAGCAGTACTTC.

This clonotype was observed a few times. The rearrangement uses TRBV24-1 and TRBJ2-2; a weak D match, TRBD1 (6 bases). CDR1 is KGHDR, CDR2 SFDVKD, per germline. The CDR3 totals 16 residues. The V gene lost 3 bases and the J gene lost 0 bases, with 10 bases spanning the gap. The CDR3 protein is CATSDIQGTNTGELFF. The CDR3 bases are TGTGCCACCAGTGATATCCAGGGGACGAACACCGGGGAGCTGTTTTTT.